These T cell receptor beta chains were read from a single sample in a study of OX40 agonist ivuxolimab in advanced cancers. Libraries were prepared by immunoSEQ multiplex PCR; TCRdb keeps only in-frame clonotypes and omits some of them. Of around 78,000 clones in the sample, roughly nine tenths were seen once. The material sequenced was CD4+ or CD8+ T cells sorted from blood, taken in a trial of the OX40 agonist ivuxolimab. These receptors were obtained from an adult with an advanced solid tumor such as melanoma, head and neck, liver or kidney cancer. Each CDR3 is given with its conserved first and last residue. The D gene is left open where the match is weak. For some rows the clone size is stated as once, few or many, or as a class when expanded; others skip it.

abundance: -
v_gene: TRBV9
d_gene: -
CDR3aa: CASSVKGMDSNQPQHF

abundance: once
v_gene: TRBV11-3
d_gene: TRBD2
CDR3aa: CASSPNLSGGFTDTQYF

abundance: once
v_gene: TRBV2
d_gene: TRBD1
CDR3aa: CASSKDRMNTEAFF

abundance: -
v_gene: TRBV5-1
d_gene: -
CDR3aa: CASSRRGFDEQYF

abundance: -
v_gene: TRBV9
d_gene: -
CDR3aa: CASSPQGGPSSYEQYF

abundance: -
v_gene: TRBV18
d_gene: TRBD2
CDR3aa: CASSPKRSSGGATDTQYF

abundance: -
v_gene: TRBV5-4
d_gene: -
CDR3aa: CASSLGRDTGELFF

abundance: -
v_gene: TRBV7-4
d_gene: -
CDR3aa: CASSLGSPLHF

abundance: -
v_gene: TRBV27
d_gene: TRBD2
CDR3aa: CASSSGREVFEQYF

abundance: -
v_gene: TRBV28
d_gene: TRBD1
CDR3aa: CASSSSGTDTLYEQYF